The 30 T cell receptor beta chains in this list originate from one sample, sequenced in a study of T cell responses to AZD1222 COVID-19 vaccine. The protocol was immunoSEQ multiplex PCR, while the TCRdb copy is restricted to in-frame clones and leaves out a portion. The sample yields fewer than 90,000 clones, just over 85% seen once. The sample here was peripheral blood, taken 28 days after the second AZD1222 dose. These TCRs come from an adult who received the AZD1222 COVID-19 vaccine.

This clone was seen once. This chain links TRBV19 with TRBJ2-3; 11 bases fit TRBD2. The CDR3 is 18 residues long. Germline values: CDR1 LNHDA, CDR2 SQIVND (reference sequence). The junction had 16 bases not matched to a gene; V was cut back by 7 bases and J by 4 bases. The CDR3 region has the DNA TGTGCCAGTACTCGGAGACTAGCGGGGATTTCTCACCCAGATACGCAGTATTTT. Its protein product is CASTRRLAGISHPDTQYF.

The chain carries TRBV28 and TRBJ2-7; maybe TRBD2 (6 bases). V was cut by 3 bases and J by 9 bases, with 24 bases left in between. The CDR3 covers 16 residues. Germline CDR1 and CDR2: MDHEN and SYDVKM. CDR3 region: CASSFSTGTGTAGQYF. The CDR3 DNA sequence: TGTGCCAGCAGTTTCTCGACCGGGACCGGGACTGCCGGGCAGTACTTC.

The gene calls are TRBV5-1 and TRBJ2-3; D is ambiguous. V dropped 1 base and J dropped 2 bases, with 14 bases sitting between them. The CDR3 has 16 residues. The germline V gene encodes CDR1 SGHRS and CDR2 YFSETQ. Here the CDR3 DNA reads TGCGCCAGCAGCTTGTCAGGAGACCAATACACAGATACGCAGTATTTT. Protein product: CASSLSGDQYTDTQYF. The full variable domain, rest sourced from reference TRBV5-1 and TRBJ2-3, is KAGVTQTPRYLIKTRGQQVTLSCSPISGHRSVSWYQQTPGQGLQFLFEYFSETQRNKGNFPGRFSGRQFSNSRSEMNVSTLELGDSALYLCASSLSGDQYTDTQYFGPGTRLTVL.

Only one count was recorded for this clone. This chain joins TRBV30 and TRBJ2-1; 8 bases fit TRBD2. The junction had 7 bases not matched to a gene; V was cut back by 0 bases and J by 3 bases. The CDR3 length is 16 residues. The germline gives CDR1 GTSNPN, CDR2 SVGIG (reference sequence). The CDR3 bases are TGTGCCTGGAGTGTACGCGGGGGGCCGCTCTACAATGAGCAGTTCTTC. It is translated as CAWSVRGGPLYNEQFF.

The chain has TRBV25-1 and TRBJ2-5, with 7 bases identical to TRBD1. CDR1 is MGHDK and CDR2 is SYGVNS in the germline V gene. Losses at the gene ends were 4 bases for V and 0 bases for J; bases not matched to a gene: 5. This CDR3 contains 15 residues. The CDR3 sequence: CASSGYRGHQETQYF. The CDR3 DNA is TGTGCCAGCAGTGGGTACAGGGGTCACCAAGAGACCCAGTACTTC.

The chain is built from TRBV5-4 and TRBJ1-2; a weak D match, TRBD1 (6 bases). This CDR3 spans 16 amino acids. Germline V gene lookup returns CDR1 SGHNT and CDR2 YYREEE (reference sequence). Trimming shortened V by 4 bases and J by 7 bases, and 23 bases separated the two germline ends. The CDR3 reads CASSTQAPGAGGGYTF. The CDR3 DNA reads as TGTGCCAGCAGCACCCAAGCCCCAGGGGCCGGGGGTGGCTACACCTTC.

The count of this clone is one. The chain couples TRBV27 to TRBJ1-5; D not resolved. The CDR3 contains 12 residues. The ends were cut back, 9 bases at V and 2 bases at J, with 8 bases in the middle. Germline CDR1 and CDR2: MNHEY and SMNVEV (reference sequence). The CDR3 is CASRTGNQPQHF. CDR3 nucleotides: TGTGCCAGTAGGACTGGCAATCAGCCCCAGCATTTT.

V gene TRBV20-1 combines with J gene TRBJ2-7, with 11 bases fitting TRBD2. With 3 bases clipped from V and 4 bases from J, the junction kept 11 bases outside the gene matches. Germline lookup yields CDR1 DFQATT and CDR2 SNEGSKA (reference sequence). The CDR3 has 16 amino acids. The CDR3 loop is CSASAGPTSGSYEQYF. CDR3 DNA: TGCAGTGCTAGTGCGGGACCTACTAGCGGGAGTTACGAGCAGTACTTC.

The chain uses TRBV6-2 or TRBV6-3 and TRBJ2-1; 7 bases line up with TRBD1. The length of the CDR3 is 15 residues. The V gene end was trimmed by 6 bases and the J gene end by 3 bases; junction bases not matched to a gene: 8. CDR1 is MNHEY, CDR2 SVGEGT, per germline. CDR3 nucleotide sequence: TGTGCCAGCAGGTACAGGGGCGCCGGCTACAATGAGCAGTTCTTC. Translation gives CASRYRGAGYNEQFF.

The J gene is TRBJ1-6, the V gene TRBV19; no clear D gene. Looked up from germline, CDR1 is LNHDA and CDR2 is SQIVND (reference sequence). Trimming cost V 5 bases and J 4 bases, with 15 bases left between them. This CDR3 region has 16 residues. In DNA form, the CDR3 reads TGTGCCAGTAGTGTCGGCGGGCAAGGATATAATTCACCCCTCCACTTT. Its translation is CASSVGGQGYNSPLHF. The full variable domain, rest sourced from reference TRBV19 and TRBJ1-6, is DGGITQSPKYLFRKEGQNVTLSCEQNLNHDAMYWYRQDPGQGLRLIYYSQIVNDFQKGDIAEGYSVSREKKESFPLTVTSAQKNPTAFYLCASSVGGQGYNSPLHFGNGTRLTVT.

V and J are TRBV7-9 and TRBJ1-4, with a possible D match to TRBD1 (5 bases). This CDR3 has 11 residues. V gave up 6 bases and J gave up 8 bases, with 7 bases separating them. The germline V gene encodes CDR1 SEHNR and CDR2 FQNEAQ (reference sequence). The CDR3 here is CASRGVEKLFF. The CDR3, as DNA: TGTGCCAGCAGGGGGGTCGAAAAACTGTTTTTT.

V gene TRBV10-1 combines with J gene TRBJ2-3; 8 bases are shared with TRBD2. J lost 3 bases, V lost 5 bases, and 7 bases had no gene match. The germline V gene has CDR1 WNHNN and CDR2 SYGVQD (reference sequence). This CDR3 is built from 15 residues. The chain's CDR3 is CASSPNSGRTDTQYF. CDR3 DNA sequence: TGCGCCAGCAGTCCCAACAGCGGGAGAACAGATACGCAGTATTTT.

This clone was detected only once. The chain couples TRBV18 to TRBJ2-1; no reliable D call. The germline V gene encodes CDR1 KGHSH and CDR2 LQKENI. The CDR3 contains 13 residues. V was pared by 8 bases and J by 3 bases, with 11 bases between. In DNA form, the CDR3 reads TGTGCCAGCCCAAGAGACGGCTACAATGAGCAGTTCTTC. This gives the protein CASPRDGYNEQFF.

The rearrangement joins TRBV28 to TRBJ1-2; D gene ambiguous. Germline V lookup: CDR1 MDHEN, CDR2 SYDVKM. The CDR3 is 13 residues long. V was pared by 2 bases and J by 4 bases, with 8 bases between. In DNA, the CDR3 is TGTGCCAGCAGTTTAAGACACGGCTATGGCTACACCTTC. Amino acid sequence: CASSLRHGYGYTF.

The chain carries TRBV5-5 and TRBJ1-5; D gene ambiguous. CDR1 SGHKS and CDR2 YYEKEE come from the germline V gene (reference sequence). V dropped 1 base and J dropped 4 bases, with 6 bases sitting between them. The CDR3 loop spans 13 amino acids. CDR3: CASSLSLNQPQHF. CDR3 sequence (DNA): TGTGCCAGCAGCTTGAGCCTGAATCAGCCCCAGCATTTT. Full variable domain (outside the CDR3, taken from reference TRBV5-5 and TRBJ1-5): DAGVTQSPTHLIKTRGQQVTLRCSPISGHKSVSWYQQVLGQGPQFIFQYYEKEERGRGNFPDRFSARQFPNYSSELNVNALLLGDSALYLCASSLSLNQPQHFGDGTRLSIL.

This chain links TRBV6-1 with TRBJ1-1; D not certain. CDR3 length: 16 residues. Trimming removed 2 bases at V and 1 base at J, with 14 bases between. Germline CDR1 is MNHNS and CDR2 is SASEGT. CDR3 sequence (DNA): TGTGCCAGCAGTGAAAAAGCGCGCCGGTCGAACACTGAAGCTTTCTTT. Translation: CASSEKARRSNTEAFF.

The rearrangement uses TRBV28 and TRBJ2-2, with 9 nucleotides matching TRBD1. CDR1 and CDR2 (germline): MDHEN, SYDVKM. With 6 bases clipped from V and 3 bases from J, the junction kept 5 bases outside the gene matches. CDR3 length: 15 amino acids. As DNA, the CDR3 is TGTGCCAGCAGGGCGGGACAGGGATACACCGGGGAGCTGTTTTTT. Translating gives CASRAGQGYTGELFF.

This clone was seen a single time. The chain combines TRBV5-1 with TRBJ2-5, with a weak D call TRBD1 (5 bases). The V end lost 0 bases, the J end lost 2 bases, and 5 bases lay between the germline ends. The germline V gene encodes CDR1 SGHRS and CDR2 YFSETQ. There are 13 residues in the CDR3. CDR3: CASSLGQQETQYF. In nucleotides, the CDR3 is TGCGCCAGCAGCTTGGGACAGCAAGAGACCCAGTACTTC.

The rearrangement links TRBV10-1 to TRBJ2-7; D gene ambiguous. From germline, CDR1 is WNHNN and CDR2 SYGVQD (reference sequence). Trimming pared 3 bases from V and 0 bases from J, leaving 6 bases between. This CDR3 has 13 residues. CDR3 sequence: CASSDPYSYEQYF. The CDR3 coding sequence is TGCGCCAGCAGTGATCCCTACTCCTACGAGCAGTACTTC.

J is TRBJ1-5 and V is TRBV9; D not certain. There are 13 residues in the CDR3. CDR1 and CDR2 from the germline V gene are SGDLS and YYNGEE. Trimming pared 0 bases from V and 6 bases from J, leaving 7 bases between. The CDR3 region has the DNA TGTGCCAGCAGCGTAGGAGGGCGTCAGCCCCAGCATTTT. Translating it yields CASSVGGRQPQHF.

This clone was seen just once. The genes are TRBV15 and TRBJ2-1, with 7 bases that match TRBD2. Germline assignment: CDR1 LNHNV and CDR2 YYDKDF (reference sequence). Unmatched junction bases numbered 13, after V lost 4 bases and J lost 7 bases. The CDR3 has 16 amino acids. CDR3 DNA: TGTGCCACCAGCACCTTAGCGGGTGAGGGGAGGAATGAGCAGTTCTTC. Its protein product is CATSTLAGEGRNEQFF. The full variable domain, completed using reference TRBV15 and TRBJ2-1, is DAMVIQNPRYQVTQFGKPVTLSCSQTLNHNVMYWYQQKSSQAPKLLFHYYDKDFNNEADTPDNFQSRRPNTSFCFLDIRSPGLGDTAMYLCATSTLAGEGRNEQFFGPGTRLTVL.

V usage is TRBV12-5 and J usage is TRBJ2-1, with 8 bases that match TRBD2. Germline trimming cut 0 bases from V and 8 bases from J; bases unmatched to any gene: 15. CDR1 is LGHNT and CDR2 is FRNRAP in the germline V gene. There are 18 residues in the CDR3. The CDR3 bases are TGTGCTAGTGGTTTGGTATCGTCTGCGGGAGGAATGGGCGATGAGCAGTTCTTC. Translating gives CASGLVSSAGGMGDEQFF.

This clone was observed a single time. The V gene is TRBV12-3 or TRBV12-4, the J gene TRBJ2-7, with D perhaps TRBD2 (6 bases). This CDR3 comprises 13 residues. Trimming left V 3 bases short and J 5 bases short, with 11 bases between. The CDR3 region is CASSFTSTHEQYF. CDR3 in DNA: TGTGCCAGCAGTTTCACTAGCACCCACGAGCAGTACTTC.

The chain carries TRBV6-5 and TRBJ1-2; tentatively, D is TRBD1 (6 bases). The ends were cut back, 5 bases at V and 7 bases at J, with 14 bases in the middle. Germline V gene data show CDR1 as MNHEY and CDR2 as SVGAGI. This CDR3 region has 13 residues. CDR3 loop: CASSNTRGSGYTF. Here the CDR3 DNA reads TGTGCCAGCAGTAACACCAGGGGATCTGGCTACACCTTC.

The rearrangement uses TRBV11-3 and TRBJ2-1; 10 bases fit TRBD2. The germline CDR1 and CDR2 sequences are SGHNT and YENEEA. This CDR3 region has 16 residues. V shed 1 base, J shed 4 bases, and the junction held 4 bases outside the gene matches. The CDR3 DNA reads TGTGCCAGCAGCTTAGCGAGCGGGGGGGTTTACAATGAGCAGTTCTTC. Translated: CASSLASGGVYNEQFF. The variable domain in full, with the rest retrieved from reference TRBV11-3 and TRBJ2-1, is EAGVVQSPRYKIIEKKQPVAFWCNPISGHNTLYWYLQNLGQGPELLIRYENEEAVDDSQLPKDRFSAERLKGVDSTLKIQPAELGDSAVYLCASSLASGGVYNEQFFGPGTRLTVL.

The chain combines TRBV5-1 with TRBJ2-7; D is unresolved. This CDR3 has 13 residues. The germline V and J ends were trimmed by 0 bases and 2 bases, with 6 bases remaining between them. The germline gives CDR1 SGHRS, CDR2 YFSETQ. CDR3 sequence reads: CASSLDIAYEQYF. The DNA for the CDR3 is TGCGCCAGCAGCTTGGACATAGCCTACGAGCAGTACTTC.

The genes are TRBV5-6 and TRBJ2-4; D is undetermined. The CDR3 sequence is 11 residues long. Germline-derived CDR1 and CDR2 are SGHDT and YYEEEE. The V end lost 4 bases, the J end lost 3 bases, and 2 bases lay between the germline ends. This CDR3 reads CASSNKNIQYF. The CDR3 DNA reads TGTGCCAGCAGCAACAAAAACATTCAGTACTTC.

CDR3 loop: CASSAGYIYEQYF. CDR3 DNA sequence: TGTGCCAGCTCCGCCGGGTATATCTACGAGCAGTACTTC. The chain carries TRBV18 and TRBJ2-7; no reliable D call. Trimming pared 6 bases from V and 3 bases from J, leaving 12 bases between. This CDR3 is built from 13 residues. Germline V gene sequence: CDR1 KGHSH, CDR2 LQKENI.

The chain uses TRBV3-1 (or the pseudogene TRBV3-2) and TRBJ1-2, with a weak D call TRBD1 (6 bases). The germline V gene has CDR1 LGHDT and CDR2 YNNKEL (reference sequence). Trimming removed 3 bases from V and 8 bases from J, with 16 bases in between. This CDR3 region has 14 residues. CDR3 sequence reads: CASSHRTEGSGYTF. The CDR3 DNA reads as TGTGCCAGCAGCCACCGGACAGAGGGGAGCGGCTACACCTTC.

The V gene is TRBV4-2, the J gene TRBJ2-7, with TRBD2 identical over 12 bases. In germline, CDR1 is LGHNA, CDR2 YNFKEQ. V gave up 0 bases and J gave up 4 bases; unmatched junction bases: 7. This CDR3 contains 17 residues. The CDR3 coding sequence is TGTGCCAGCAGCCAAGAAAACGGACTAGCGGGACAATACGAGCAGTACTTC. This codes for CASSQENGLAGQYEQYF.